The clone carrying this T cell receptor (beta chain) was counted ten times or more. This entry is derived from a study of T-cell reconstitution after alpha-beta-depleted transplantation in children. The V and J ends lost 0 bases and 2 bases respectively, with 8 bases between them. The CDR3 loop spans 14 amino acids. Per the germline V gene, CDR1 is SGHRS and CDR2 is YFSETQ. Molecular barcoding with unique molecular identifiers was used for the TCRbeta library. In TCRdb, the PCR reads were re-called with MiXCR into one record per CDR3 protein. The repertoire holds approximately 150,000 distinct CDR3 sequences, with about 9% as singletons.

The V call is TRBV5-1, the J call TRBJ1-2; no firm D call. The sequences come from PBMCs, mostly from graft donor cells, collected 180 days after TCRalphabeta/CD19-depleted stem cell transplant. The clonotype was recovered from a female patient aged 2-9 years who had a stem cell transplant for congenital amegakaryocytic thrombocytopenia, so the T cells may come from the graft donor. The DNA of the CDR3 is TGCGCCAGCAGCTTGGGAGTGACAAACTATGGCTACACCTTC. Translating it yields CASSLGVTNYGYTF.